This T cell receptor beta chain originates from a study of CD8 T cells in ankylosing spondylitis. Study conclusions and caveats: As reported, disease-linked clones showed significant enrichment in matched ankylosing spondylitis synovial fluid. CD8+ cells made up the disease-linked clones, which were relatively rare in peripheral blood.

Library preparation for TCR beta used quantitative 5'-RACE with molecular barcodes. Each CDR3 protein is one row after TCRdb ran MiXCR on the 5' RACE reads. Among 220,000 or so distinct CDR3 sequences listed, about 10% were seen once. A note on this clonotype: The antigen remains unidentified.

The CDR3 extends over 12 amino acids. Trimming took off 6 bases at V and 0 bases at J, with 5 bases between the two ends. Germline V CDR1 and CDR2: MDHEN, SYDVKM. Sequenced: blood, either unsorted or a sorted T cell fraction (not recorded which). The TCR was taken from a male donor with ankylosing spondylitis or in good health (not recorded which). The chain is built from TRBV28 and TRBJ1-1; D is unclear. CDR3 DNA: TGTGCCAGCAGGGGCCTGAACACTGAAGCTTTCTTT. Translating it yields CASRGLNTEAFF.